This T cell receptor beta chain was sequenced for a study of cytomegalovirus exposure and HLA in healthy donors. The donors were members of the validation cohort, which comprised 120 subjects and was separate from the first cohort of 670 or so subjects. Notes on the study in general: The listing of 160 or so TCR beta chains classed them as cytomegalovirus-associated. Most TCR sequences were uncommon, yet certain public TCRs appeared in many donors.

Generated by immunoSEQ multiplex PCR, the TCRdb table keeps only in-frame clones and is missing some. The sample records roughly 190,000 clones, about 89% being singletons. To note about this clone: Its antigen is as yet unknown.

Sequencing used PBMCs. The TCR originated in a man under 40 in good health and CMV-seropositive.

The CDR3 coding sequence is TGTGCCAGCAGCGTAGAGGGCCGTGGGGGGACTGAAGCTTTCTTT. Translated, it gives CASSVEGRGGTEAFF. The J gene is TRBJ1-1, the V gene TRBV9, with a possible D match to TRBD1 (5 bases). Germline CDR1 reads SGDLS; CDR2 reads YYNGEE. Trimming stripped 0 bases from V and 5 bases from J, with 14 bases between. The length of the CDR3 is 15 residues.